This T cell receptor beta chain was observed in a study of T cell repertoires in cytomegalovirus infection. Background on the study: Indications came from public TCR beta signatures; they pointed to CMV infection and to a matching HLA type.

TCRdb ran MiXCR on the reads and lists one entry per CDR3 protein. The sample records approximately 130,000 distinct CDR3 sequences, 20% to 30% being singletons. This clonotype showed up many times. The antigen is unknown. This CDR3 contains 15 residues. V lost 5 bases and J lost 4; bases outside the gene matches: 7. What was sequenced was PBMCs, sequenced either directly or after in vitro stimulation (not recorded which). This chain uses TRBV12-3 or TRBV12-4 with TRBJ2-7, with TRBD2 matching over 11 bases. The sequence derives from a human donor in good health (CMV status not recorded). Some clones in this sample may be carry-over from other donors' samples. In nucleotides, the CDR3 is TGTGCCAGCAGTAGCCCGACTAGCGGGATTTACGAGCAGTACTTC. This encodes CASSSPTSGIYEQYF.